The 12 T cell receptor beta chains reported below all come from one sample, sequenced in a study of cytotoxic CD8 clonotypes in ibrutinib-treated CLL (TCRdb year 2021). Sample time point, as interpreted from the label and publication: progressive disease on ibrutinib. The library was obtained by the immunoSEQ multiplex PCR assay. TCRdb carries this immuneACCESS record with in-frame sequences only. Its versions omit some clonotypes, under half of them owing to an unresolved V gene in the studies checked, with the rest unexplained. The sample table contains approximately 280,000 clones; only one count was recorded for less than 85% of them. Clones ranked in the top ten supply about 5.8% of the sample. The sequencing used PBMCs, collected at disease progression, from a patient treated with ibrutinib. These receptors all stem from a human donor with chronic lymphocytic leukemia.

This chain uses TRBV25-1 with TRBJ1-3; D not certain. Trimming took off 4 bases at V and 4 bases at J, with 14 bases between the two ends. Germline CDR1 and CDR2: MGHDK and SYGVNS. The CDR3 consists of 15 residues. CDR3 nucleotide sequence: TGTGCCAGCAGTGTACTCGGCGATGGAGGAAACACCATATATTTT. This gives the protein CASSVLGDGGNTIYF.

The chain recombines TRBV2 with TRBJ2-7; D tentatively reads TRBD1 or TRBD2 (6 bases each). The CDR3 is 15 residues long. V gave up 2 bases and J gave up 3 bases, with 14 bases separating them. Germline V gene sequence: CDR1 SNHLY, CDR2 FYNNEI. The CDR3 loop is CASSEFGGGGYEQYF. CDR3 DNA: TGTGCCAGCAGTGAATTCGGCGGAGGGGGCTACGAGCAGTACTTC.

The chain uses TRBV19 and TRBJ1-5; no firm D call. CDR3 length: 10 residues. CDR1 is LNHDA, CDR2 SQIVND, per germline (reference sequence). Trimming pared 8 bases from V and 7 bases from J, leaving 6 bases between. CDR3: CASGSQPQHF. For the CDR3, the DNA is TGTGCCAGTGGTTCGCAGCCCCAGCATTTT.

The chain links TRBV6-6 to TRBJ1-4, with D perhaps TRBD1 (5 bases). V was trimmed by 6 bases and J by 0 bases, leaving 11 bases between them. In germline, CDR1 is MNHNY, CDR2 SVGAGI (reference sequence). CDR3 length: 15 residues. CDR3 residues: CASRRKGPTNEKLFF. CDR3 sequence (DNA): TGTGCCAGCAGGCGGAAGGGGCCAACTAATGAAAAACTGTTTTTT.

There are a few counts of this clone. This chain joins TRBV27 and TRBJ2-3; TRBD2 matches 14 bases. The CDR3 length is 14 residues. V trimming: 6 bases; J trimming: 5 bases; junction bases outside the gene matches: 1. The germline V gene encodes CDR1 MNHEY and CDR2 SMNVEV (reference sequence). The chain's CDR3 is CASRGLAGVDTQYF. The DNA for the CDR3 is TGTGCCAGCAGGGGACTAGCGGGAGTAGATACGCAGTATTTT.

The J gene is TRBJ1-2, the V gene TRBV11-2; TRBD1 aligns across 10 bases. The CDR3 consists of 14 residues. Trimming took 5 bases from V and 8 from J; bases not matched to a gene: 8. In germline, CDR1 is SGHAT, CDR2 FQNNGV. The CDR3 region has the DNA TGTGCCAGCAGCCTTACAGGGACAGGGGCGGGCTACACCTTC. Translating it yields CASSLTGTGAGYTF.

This chain connects TRBV19 to TRBJ2-1, with TRBD2 identical over 8 bases. This CDR3 is built from 14 residues. V was pared by 7 bases and J by 9 bases, with 11 bases of the junction left unmatched. CDR1 and CDR2 (germline): LNHDA, SQIVND (reference sequence). In nucleotides, the CDR3 is TGTGCCAGTACCCCGGGGCGGGGGGCGGTTGAGCAGTTCTTC. Protein product: CASTPGRGAVEQFF.

A single count supports this clone. This chain links TRBV4-1 with TRBJ2-3, with D possibly matching TRBD1 (6 bases). CDR3 length: 16 residues. Deletions cut 1 base from V and 0 bases from J, with 11 bases between. CDR1 MGHRA and CDR2 YSYEKL come from the germline V gene. CDR3 sequence: CASSQAPDRSTDTQYF. The CDR3 nucleotides read TGCGCCAGCAGCCAAGCCCCGGACAGAAGCACAGATACGCAGTATTTT.

In DNA form, the CDR3 reads TGTGCCAGCAGCGTCCGGGACTCAGGGTTTCGAGGGAATGAGCAGTTCTTC. Protein: CASSVRDSGFRGNEQFF. This chain uses TRBV9 with TRBJ2-1, with a weak D call TRBD2 (6 bases). Germline-derived CDR1 and CDR2 are SGDLS and YYNGEE. The CDR3 contains 17 residues. V was clipped by 2 bases and J by 7 bases, with 22 bases between them.

This clone appeared a few times. The chain joins TRBV19 to TRBJ1-1; 7 nucleotides line up with TRBD1. Looked up from germline, CDR1 is LNHDA and CDR2 is SQIVND (reference sequence). The trim removed 5 bases at V and 2 bases at J, leaving 8 bases unmatched. This CDR3 has 15 residues. The CDR3 bases are TGTGCCAGTAGTGCAGGGGACAGACTAAACACTGAAGCTTTCTTT. Amino acid sequence: CASSAGDRLNTEAFF.

V usage is TRBV15 and J usage is TRBJ2-6; D remains unclear. This CDR3 comprises 15 residues. V gave up 1 base and J gave up 3 bases, with 7 bases separating them. The V gene's germline CDR1 is LNHNV and CDR2 YYDKDF (reference sequence). CDR3 sequence reads: CATSRALIGANVLTF. The DNA for the CDR3 is TGTGCCACCAGCAGAGCCCTTATTGGGGCCAACGTCCTGACTTTC.

V and J are TRBV5-1 and TRBJ1-4; D ambiguous. This CDR3 contains 12 residues. Germline V gives CDR1 SGHRS, CDR2 YFSETQ. V lost 4 bases and J 5 bases, leaving 6 bases between the germline ends. CDR3 DNA sequence: TGCGCCAGCAGCAATTCCAATGAAAAACTGTTTTTT. This codes for CASSNSNEKLFF.